The rows below give T cell receptor beta chains drawn from one sample of a study of cytomegalovirus exposure and HLA in healthy donors. Sequencing used immunoSEQ multiplex PCR; TCRdb keeps in-frame clones, though not all of them. Among 150,000 to 200,000 clones listed, about 69% were seen once. The sequenced sample was PBMCs. Source of these receptors: a human donor in good health. The CDR3 runs from the conserved cysteine through the conserved F or W. D genes are given only for firm matches. Not every row has a clone size; where given, it reads once, few, many or a size class.

abundance,d_gene,v_gene,j_gene,CDR3nt,CDR3aa
NA,TRBD1,TRBV7-6,TRBJ1-1,TGTGCCAGCACCACGACCGGGACAGGGGCCACTGAAGCTTTCTTT,CASTTTGTGATEAFF
NA,TRBD2,TRBV9,TRBJ2-3,TGTGCCAGCAGCGTAGAGGCCCCGGGACTAGCGGGGGGGCCGAGAACAGATACGCAGTATTTT,CASSVEAPGLAGGPRTDTQYF
NA,TRBD1,TRBV6-6,TRBJ1-6,TGTGCCAGCATGGACCAGGGGGCTTTCGATTCACCCCTCCACTTT,CASMDQGAFDSPLHF
few,NA,TRBV6-5,TRBJ1-2,TGTGCCAGCAGTTCAGGGTTAGGGTATGGCTACACCTTC,CASSSGLGYGYTF
few,TRBD2,TRBV30,TRBJ2-2,TGTGCCTGGAGTGTACTCTTTGGCGGGGGGGCCCTGGGGACCGGGGAGCTGTTTTTT,CAWSVLFGGGALGTGELFF
once,TRBD1,TRBV4-3,TRBJ1-1,TGCGCCAGCAGCCCTAAAATACCGACCGGGACAGGGGGGAGGACTGAAGCTTTCTTT,CASSPKIPTGTGGRTEAFF
NA,NA,TRBV2,TRBJ1-6,TGTGCCAGCAGTGAAAGGGAGGGTTCACCCCTCCACTTT,CASSEREGSPLHF
NA,TRBD1,TRBV7-8,TRBJ1-5,TGTGCCAGCAGCCCTAGACAGGGGGCAGCCTATAGCAATCAGCCCCAGCATTTT,CASSPRQGAAYSNQPQHF
NA,TRBD1,TRBV10-3,TRBJ1-5,TGTGCCATCAGTGAGGGACAGGGAAGGATTCAGCCCCAGCATTTT,CAISEGQGRIQPQHF
few,NA,TRBV19,TRBJ2-1,TGTGCCACCAGGAGGGAAGGGTTCTACAATGAGCAGTTCTTC,CATRREGFYNEQFF
NA,NA,TRBV30,TRBJ2-3,TGTGCCTGGATCCCGCCAAGGGGAAGCACAGATACGCAGTATTTT,CAWIPPRGSTDTQYF
NA,NA,TRBV27,TRBJ2-7,TGTGCCAGCAGTTCGGGGGTCTCAGGGAGGTCCTACGAGCAGTACTTC,CASSSGVSGRSYEQYF
NA,NA,TRBV10-1,TRBJ2-7,TGCGCCAGCAGTGACTCCGGGACTTACGAGCAGTACTTC,CASSDSGTYEQYF
NA,TRBD1,TRBV9,TRBJ2-2,TGTGCCAGCAGCTCCCGACAGGGAGACACCGGGGAGCTGTTTTTT,CASSSRQGDTGELFF
NA,NA,TRBV20-1,TRBJ1-1,TGCAGTGCTAGTGTCGTCGCTGAAGCTTTCTTT,CSASVVAEAFF
NA,NA,TRBV30,TRBJ1-4,TGTGCCTGGAGTGCGAAAAAATGGACAGCGAATGAAAAACTGTTTTTT,CAWSAKKWTANEKLFF
NA,NA,TRBV4-1,TRBJ2-2,TGCGCCAGCAGCCAAGCGTGGGGGGGGCACGTAACCGGGGAGCTGTTTTTT,CASSQAWGGHVTGELFF
NA,TRBD1,TRBV19,TRBJ2-7,TGTGCCAGTAGTATCAACAGGGGATACGAGCAGTACTTC,CASSINRGYEQYF
few,TRBD2,TRBV7-2,TRBJ2-3,TGTGCCAGCAGCTTGCAGACTAGCGGGGGGGGAGTCGCAGATACGCAGTATTTT,CASSLQTSGGGVADTQYF
NA,NA,TRBV7-2,TRBJ1-1,TGTGCCAGCAGCCCACAGGGTACAAACACTGAAGCTTTCTTT,CASSPQGTNTEAFF
once,NA,TRBV2,TRBJ1-4,TGTGCCAGCAGTGAACCCCAGGCGGAAAAACTGTTTTTT,CASSEPQAEKLFF
NA,TRBD2,TRBV7-3,TRBJ2-1,TGTGCCAGCAGCACCGGGACTAGCGGGTACTCCTACAATGAGCAGTTCTTC,CASSTGTSGYSYNEQFF
once,TRBD1,TRBV30,TRBJ2-7,TGTGCCTGGAGTGTTGGAGACAGGGGGAGGCAGTACTTC,CAWSVGDRGRQYF
NA,NA,TRBV5-4,TRBJ2-5,TGTGCCAGCGGGACTTCCCAAGAGACCCAGTACTTC,CASGTSQETQYF
NA,TRBD2,TRBV5-1,TRBJ2-5,TGCGCCAGCAGACCACCCCCGCGGGGGGCCCAGGAGACCCAGTACTTC,CASRPPPRGAQETQYF
NA,NA,TRBV28,TRBJ1-1,TGTGCCAGCCTAATCGGGGACACTGAAGCTTTCTTT,CASLIGDTEAFF
NA,NA,TRBV5-5,TRBJ1-5,TGTGCCAGCAGCTTGTATAGAGATCGCAATCAGCCCCAGCATTTT,CASSLYRDRNQPQHF
NA,TRBD2,TRBV11-3,TRBJ2-7,TGTGCCAGCAGCTTAGATGGGGGGGTTCCGATTTCTTACGAGCAGTACTTC,CASSLDGGVPISYEQYF
NA,TRBD1,TRBV10-1,TRBJ2-5,TGCGCCAGCACGCAGGACAGGGAAGAGACCCAGTACTTC,CASTQDREETQYF
NA,NA,TRBV7-2,TRBJ2-3,TGTGCCAGCAGCTTTTATAGTCCCCGCACAGATACGCAGTATTTT,CASSFYSPRTDTQYF
NA,NA,TRBV4-3,TRBJ2-7,TGCGCCAGCAGCCAAGAGCGGGGGCTAAACTACGAGCAGTACTTC,CASSQERGLNYEQYF
NA,NA,TRBV6-5,TRBJ1-5,TGTGCCAGCAGTTATAGAGAATCTCAGCCCCAGCATTTT,CASSYRESQPQHF
NA,TRBD1,TRBV18,TRBJ2-7,TGTGCCAGCTCACCAGTGACAGGGGCCGAGCAGTACTTC,CASSPVTGAEQYF
once,NA,TRBV5-6,TRBJ1-2,TGTGCCAGCAGCTTGGGTCGGGGGGACTATGGCTACACCTTC,CASSLGRGDYGYTF
NA,NA,TRBV4-2,TRBJ2-1,TGTGCCAGCAGCCAAGATGGGGGGTACGAGCAGTTCTTC,CASSQDGGYEQFF
NA,TRBD2,TRBV5-1,TRBJ2-1,TGCGCCAGCAGCTGGAGTAGCGGGGGGGCTGAGCAGTTCTTC,CASSWSSGGAEQFF
NA,TRBD1,TRBV2,TRBJ1-1,TGTGCCAGCACTACAGACAGGGGCGACACTGAAGCTTTCTTT,CASTTDRGDTEAFF
NA,TRBD1,TRBV4-2,TRBJ2-7,TGTGCCAGCAGCCACTACAGGGGGTCGGACTCCTACGAGCAGTACTTC,CASSHYRGSDSYEQYF
NA,TRBD1,TRBV30,TRBJ1-6,TGTGCCTGGAGTGGAGACAGGGGGGGCAATTCACCCCTCCACTTT,CAWSGDRGGNSPLHF
NA,TRBD1,TRBV19,TRBJ1-2,TGTGCCAGTACCCCCGGGACAGGTAGCTATGGCTACACCTTC,CASTPGTGSYGYTF
NA,NA,TRBV9,TRBJ2-1,TGTGCCAGCAGCGAGTCAGGGGTCCGTGAGCAGTTCTTC,CASSESGVREQFF
NA,NA,TRBV7-9,TRBJ1-3,TGTGCCAGCAGCCCGTCGGCAGGGGAAGCTGGAAACACCATATATTTT,CASSPSAGEAGNTIYF
NA,NA,TRBV7-8,TRBJ2-7,TGTGCCAGCAGCTTAGTAGAGAGAGCGTACTACGAGCAGTACTTC,CASSLVERAYYEQYF
NA,NA,TRBV21-1,TRBJ2-7,TGTGCCAGCAGGAACGGGGGGAACGACGAGCAGTACTTC,CASRNGGNDEQYF
NA,NA,TRBV10-3,TRBJ1-4,TGTGCCGCCAGGAATGAAAAACTGTTTTTT,CAARNEKLFF
NA,NA,TRBV19,TRBJ1-1,TGTGCCAGTAGTATCCAGCGGGGGACTGAAGCTTTCTTT,CASSIQRGTEAFF
NA,TRBD1,TRBV6-5,TRBJ2-7,TGTGCCAGCAGTTACAGGGACAGGGACGAATACGAGCAGTACTTC,CASSYRDRDEYEQYF
few,TRBD1,TRBV7-9,TRBJ2-7,TGTGCCAGCAGCTTGGGACAGGGCAAAGAGTCCTACGAGCAGTACTTC,CASSLGQGKESYEQYF